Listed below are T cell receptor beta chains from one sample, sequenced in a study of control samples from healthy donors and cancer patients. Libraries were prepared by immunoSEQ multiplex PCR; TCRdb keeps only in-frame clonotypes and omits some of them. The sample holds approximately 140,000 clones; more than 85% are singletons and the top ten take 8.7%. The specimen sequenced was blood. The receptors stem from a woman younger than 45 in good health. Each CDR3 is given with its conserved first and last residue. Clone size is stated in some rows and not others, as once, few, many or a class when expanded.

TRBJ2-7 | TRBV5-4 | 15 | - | CASSTRRPGAYEQYF
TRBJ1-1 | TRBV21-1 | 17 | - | CASSKIGTGGNYTEAFF
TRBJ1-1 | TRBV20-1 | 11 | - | CSAAGFPEAFF
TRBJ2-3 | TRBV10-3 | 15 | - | CAISAASGDTDTQYF
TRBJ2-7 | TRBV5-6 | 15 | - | CASSLEFGSGYEQYF
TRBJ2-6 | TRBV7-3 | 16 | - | CASSPQTGSGANVLTF
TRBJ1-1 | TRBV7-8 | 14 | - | CASSRAGVDTEAFF
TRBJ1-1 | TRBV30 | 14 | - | CAWSVGSMNTEAFF
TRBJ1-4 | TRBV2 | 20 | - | CASSEEGGVTEGLLNEKLFF
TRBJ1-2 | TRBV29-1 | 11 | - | CSAGTGATGTF
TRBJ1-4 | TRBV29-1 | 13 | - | CSVAGGSVEKLFF
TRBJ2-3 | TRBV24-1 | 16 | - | CATSDLSGRITDTQYF
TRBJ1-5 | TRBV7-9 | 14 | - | CASSLERDNQPQHF
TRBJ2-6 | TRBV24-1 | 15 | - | CATSAGGTGANVLTF
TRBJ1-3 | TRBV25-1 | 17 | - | CASSEPKRLGSGNTIYF
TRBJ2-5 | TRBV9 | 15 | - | CASSAIAGGRETQYF
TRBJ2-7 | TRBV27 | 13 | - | CASSRTGSYEQYF
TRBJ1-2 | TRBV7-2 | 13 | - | CASSYDRVTSYTF
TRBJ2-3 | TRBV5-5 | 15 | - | CASSLDDAGTDTQYF
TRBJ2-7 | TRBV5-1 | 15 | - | CASSLNTGDTYEQYF
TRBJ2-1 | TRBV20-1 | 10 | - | CSGADNEQFF
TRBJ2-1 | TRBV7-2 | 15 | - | CASSLGGGGYNEQFF
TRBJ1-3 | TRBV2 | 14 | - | CASSGRTGRNTIYF
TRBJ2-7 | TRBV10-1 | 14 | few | CASYLTSGNGEQYF
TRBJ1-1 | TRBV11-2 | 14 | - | CASSLVIGETEAFF
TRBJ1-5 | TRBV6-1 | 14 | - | CASSELLGNQPQHF
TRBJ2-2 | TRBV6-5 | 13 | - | CASSYQRPGELFF
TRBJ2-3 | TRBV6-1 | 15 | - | CASSELGGGSDTQYF
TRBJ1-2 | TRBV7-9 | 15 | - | CASSFSPDRPGGYTF
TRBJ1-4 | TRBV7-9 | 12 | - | CASSPQGGKLFF
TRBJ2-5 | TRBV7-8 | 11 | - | CASSLQETQYF
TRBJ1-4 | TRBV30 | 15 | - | CAWTDPRGGDEKLFF
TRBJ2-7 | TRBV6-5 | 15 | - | CASSYSGEPYYEQYF
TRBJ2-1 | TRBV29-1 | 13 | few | CSVGLAENNEQFF
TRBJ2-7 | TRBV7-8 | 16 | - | CASSKRTSGTQYEQYF
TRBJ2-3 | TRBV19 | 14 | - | CASSIDGASDTQYF